This entry describes one T cell receptor beta chain. The antigen it recognizes is unknown. No much larger clone exists at a distance of one base, and base qualities are not known. The CDR3 goes from the cysteine to the phenylalanine over 16 residues. Here the CDR3 DNA is all that survives: 48 bases in frame from base 1. The germline V gene supplies CDR1 SQVTM and CDR2 ANQGSEA. Trimming leaves V shorter by 6 bases and J shorter by 0 bases, with the junction holding 11 bases beyond the gene matches. The sample originates from a study of CD8+ T cells in alopecia areata (dated by TCRdb to the late 2010s). About the study as a whole: The treated patients, all with moderate-to-severe alopecia areata, were enrolled in an open-label pilot trial of oral tofacitinib given at 5 to 10 mg twice daily. Patients stayed on tofacitinib for 6 to 18 months and then had 6 months of follow-up off drug so that delayed response and recurrence could be assessed. In treated patients, disease severity was measured using the SALT score, which gives the percentage of scalp surface area affected. In both human patients and the C3H/HeJ mouse model, the study applied high-throughput TCRbeta sequencing to look at T cell clonal expansion in alopecia areata. Human TCRbeta sequencing covered scalp tissue and sorted CD4+ and CD8+ peripheral blood T cells from patchy and totalis/universalis alopecia areata patients and healthy controls. Biopsies were taken from tofacitinib-treated patients at baseline and again at 4 and 24 weeks into treatment, and several of those patients also had a later scalp biopsy. Clonality in the scalp was compared among normal scalp (n=4), patchy alopecia areata scalp (n=8), and alopecia totalis/universalis scalp (n=8). RNA was extracted with the PAXgene miRNA kit for fixed scalp, the miRNeasy kit for PBMCs, and the RNeasy kit for mouse skin. TCRbeta CDR3 regions were amplified by immunoSEQ multiplex PCR using 35 Vbeta forward and 13 Jbeta reverse primers. Overall study outcomes, separate from this receptor: Shared TCR sequences between patients were less evident than in mice, which may be partly attributable to HLA diversity in the patient population. Compared with normal scalp, lesional scalp, particularly in alopecia totalis/universalis, had higher clonality and more expanded CD8+ clones, which suggests antigenic drive. Many expanded lesional clones were found to persist in scalp and blood during tofacitinib treatment, and relapse after treatment cessation may be partly explained by this persistence. The treated cohort was small, with a single nonresponder, so links between baseline CD8+ expansion and response need larger studies. Scalp clonality and the number of expanded CD8+ clones among the top 100 scalp clones were significantly decreased by tofacitinib. Unlike mouse skin, which is dominated by gammadelta T cells, normal human skin has resident alphabeta T cells that are also sequenced, and this complicates analysis of the scalp TCR repertoire.

Explained via the paper, the time point label denotes: 4 weeks on oral tofacitinib. What this sample's treatment or condition label stands for: oral pan-JAK inhibitor, 5-10 mg twice daily. Peripheral blood and lesional scalp punch biopsies were obtained from patients with alopecia areata. PBMCs were isolated by density centrifugation and stained for CD3, CD4 and CD8, after which CD4+ and CD8+ T cells were sorted on a FACSAria. Libraries were built with the immunoSEQ multiplex PCR assay. To provide template for TCR sequencing, every sample had RNA extracted and reverse transcribed into cDNA. SuperScript III was used for first-strand cDNA synthesis, primed with a 2:1 mix of oligo-dT and random hexamers. A synthetic immune receptor repertoire was used to gauge amplification bias, and whatever bias remained was removed computationally. Per the source publication's procedure: Raw reads were preprocessed to remove errors, and CDR3 was defined according to IMGT conventions as the region from the conserved cysteine to phenylalanine. To get clonality, Shannon entropy was normalized by log2 of the number of productive unique TCRs and the result was subtracted from 1. CD4 or CD8 identity of scalp clones was inferred by cross-referencing scalp TCRbeta sequences with sorted blood CD4 and CD8 repertoires. The immuneACCESS repertoire file appears here via TCRdb, limited to in-frame rearrangements. These files lack a portion of the clones; in checked studies, under half of the deficit traces to unresolved V genes, and the cause of the others is not known. V and J calls plus clone size are reproduced from that table; the DNA served to infer D and trimming. Across this sample there are 150,000 to 250,000 clones, with around 60% seen only once. Together, the top ten hold about 3.5% of the sample.

This receptor chain uses TRBV29-1 and TRBJ2-5, and TRBD1 matches 9 of the central bases. The origin of this receptor is a human donor with alopecia areata. The sample was CD4+ T cells sorted from blood, taken at week 4, from a patient treated with tofacitinib. Here is the DNA: TGCAGCGTGGTTGGGACAGGGCGCCCAGACCAAGAGACCCAGTACTTC. Translated, it reads CSVVGTGRPDQETQYF. This CDR3, with the reference TRBV29-1 and TRBJ2-5 proteins standing in past its ends, gives the full variable domain SAVISQKPSRDICQRGTSLTIQCQVDSQVTMMFWYRQQPGQSLTLIATANQGSEATYESGFVIDKFPISRPNLTFSTLTVSNMSPEDSSIYLCSVVGTGRPDQETQYFGPGTRLLVL.